This TCR beta chain was found in a study of HIV-infected patients and healthy controls. A single record per CDR3 protein comes from TCRdb applying MiXCR to the 5' RACE reads. This sample has under 70,000 distinct CDR3 sequences, with less than 20% found just once. Germline V CDR1 and CDR2: SGHDN, FVKESK. The CDR3 has 13 residues. V lost 1 base and J 4 bases, leaving 7 bases between the germline ends. This rearrangement joins TRBV14 to TRBJ1-2; maybe TRBD1 (5 bases). The sample comprised CD4+ T cells from blood. The sequence was collected from a human donor in good health. The DNA of the CDR3 is TGTGCCAGCAGCCAAGCGGGGACCTATGGCTACACCTTC. Translating gives CASSQAGTYGYTF.